One sample yielded the 25 T cell receptor beta chains listed below, sequenced in a study of shared clonotypes between healthy human individuals. Assay: immunoSEQ multiplex PCR; the TCRdb copy retains only in-frame clones and omits some. Seen here are around 1.9 million clones, around 93% observed once, and the top ten hold under 2%. Naive CD8 cells, CD45RO-negative and positively selected for CCR7, excluded terminally differentiated effector memory CD45RA+ cells. Sequencing used naive CD8+ T cells from PBMCs. These receptors were taken from a man aged 18 to 35 in good health. Some clones in this sample may be carry-over from other donors' samples.

CDR3 in amino acids: CASSSAPGATYEQYF. The CDR3 DNA reads TGTGCCAGCAGCTCGGCCCCCGGAGCTACCTACGAGCAGTACTTC. The V and J genes are TRBV5-4 and TRBJ2-7, with D uncertain. Germline lookup yields CDR1 SGHNT and CDR2 YYREEE (reference sequence). This CDR3 contains 15 residues. The V gene lost 3 bases and the J gene lost 2 bases, with 15 bases spanning the gap.

The genes are TRBV28 and TRBJ2-2; D remains ambiguous. The CDR3 loop spans 14 amino acids. Germline loops: CDR1 MDHEN, CDR2 SYDVKM. Trimming stripped 5 bases from V and 3 bases from J, with 10 bases between. The CDR3 sequence: CASSIGPYTGELFF. The DNA of the CDR3 is TGTGCCAGCAGTATCGGACCGTACACCGGGGAGCTGTTTTTT. Full variable domain (remainder filled in from reference TRBV28 and TRBJ2-2): DVKVTQSSRYLVKRTGEKVFLECVQDMDHENMFWYRQDPGLGLRLIYFSYDVKMKEKGDIPEGYSVSREKKERFSLILESASTNQTSMYLCASSIGPYTGELFFGEGSRLTVL.

The chain is built from TRBV27 and TRBJ2-7; 7 nucleotides align to TRBD1. Germline trimming cut 1 base from V and 4 bases from J; bases unmatched to any gene: 1. The CDR3 covers 13 residues. CDR1 MNHEY and CDR2 SMNVEV come from the germline V gene (reference sequence). This CDR3 reads CASSLLQGYEQYF. The DNA of the CDR3 is TGTGCCAGCAGTTTATTACAGGGGTACGAGCAGTACTTC.

The chain has TRBV4-1 and TRBJ1-5; no clear D gene. The V end lost 3 bases, the J end lost 2 bases, and 11 bases lay between the germline ends. In germline, CDR1 is MGHRA, CDR2 YSYEKL. The CDR3 sequence is 15 residues long. In DNA form, the CDR3 reads TGCGCCAGCAGCCAGTTTGGAGAGGGCAATCAGCCCCAGCATTTT. It yields the protein CASSQFGEGNQPQHF.

This chain uses TRBV29-1 with TRBJ2-1; tentative D call: TRBD1 (5 bases). The ends were cut back, 7 bases at V and 1 base at J, with 11 bases in the middle. The germline V gene encodes CDR1 SQVTM and CDR2 ANQGSEA. This CDR3 contains 13 residues. In DNA form, the CDR3 reads TGCAGCGCGACAGCAATATCCTACAATGAGCAGTTCTTC. Translated, it gives CSATAISYNEQFF.

The chain recombines TRBV7-3 with TRBJ2-7, with D possibly matching TRBD2 (6 bases). Germline V gives CDR1 SGHTA, CDR2 FQGTGA. CDR3 length: 15 residues. V was cut by 5 bases and J by 3 bases, with 17 bases left in between. The DNA of the CDR3 is TGTGCCAGCAGCCCGCCCGGGGCGGGACTCTACGAGCAGTACTTC. This sequence encodes CASSPPGAGLYEQYF.

As regards this clone: This CDR3 is also generated by other DNA sequences in the sample. The chain has TRBV6-5 and TRBJ1-1; D is undetermined. The germline CDR1 and CDR2 sequences are MNHEY and SVGAGI. The CDR3 is 13 residues long. The ends were cut back, 6 bases at V and 1 base at J, with 9 bases in the middle. In DNA, the CDR3 is TGTGCCAGCAGGCCTCTAGGGAACACTGAAGCTTTCTTT. Translated: CASRPLGNTEAFF.

CDR3 bases: TGTGCCACCAGCACAGGGGGTAGCAATCAGCCCCAGCATTTT. Protein: CATSTGGSNQPQHF. The chain employs TRBV15 and TRBJ1-5, with 7 bases aligning to TRBD1. Germline V gene data show CDR1 as LNHNV and CDR2 as YYDKDF (reference sequence). This CDR3 comprises 14 residues. V lost 4 bases to trimming and J lost 0 bases; unmatched junction nucleotides: 0. Filled out from reference TRBV15 and TRBJ1-5, the complete variable domain reads DAMVIQNPRYQVTQFGKPVTLSCSQTLNHNVMYWYQQKSSQAPKLLFHYYDKDFNNEADTPDNFQSRRPNTSFCFLDIRSPGLGDTAMYLCATSTGGSNQPQHFGDGTRLSIL.

The V and J genes are TRBV7-9 and TRBJ2-5; D possibly corresponds to TRBD1 (5 bases). The CDR3 is 13 residues long. V dropped 5 bases and J dropped 5 bases, with 12 bases sitting between them. Germline V gives CDR1 SEHNR, CDR2 FQNEAQ (reference sequence). CDR3 bases: TGTGCCAGCAGCCCACAGGTGGGGGAGACCCAGTACTTC. It yields the protein CASSPQVGETQYF.

The chain couples TRBV11-2 to TRBJ2-3; 12 bases align to TRBD2. The germline CDR1 and CDR2 sequences are SGHAT and FQNNGV. This CDR3 is 18 amino acids long. J lost 1 base, V lost 2 bases, and 7 bases had no gene match. The CDR3 spells CASSLFRASGRGTDTQYF. The CDR3 coding sequence is TGTGCCAGCAGCTTATTTAGGGCTAGCGGGAGGGGCACAGATACGCAGTATTTT.

The chain combines TRBV27 with TRBJ2-7; 7 nucleotides agree with TRBD2. The CDR3 has 15 residues. Germline V lookup: CDR1 MNHEY, CDR2 SMNVEV (reference sequence). The V segment lost 7 bases and the J segment 3 bases; nucleotides outside the gene matches: 12. CDR3 DNA sequence: TGTGCCAGCACCCCTACTAGCGCCAAGCGCTACGAGCAGTACTTC. It yields the protein CASTPTSAKRYEQYF.

V is TRBV19 and J is TRBJ2-2; D uncertain. This CDR3 region has 16 residues. V lost 3 bases and J 6 bases, leaving 17 bases between the germline ends. Germline V gene sequence: CDR1 LNHDA, CDR2 SQIVND (reference sequence). Here the CDR3 reads CASSMGLAIGPGELFF. Written as DNA, the CDR3 is TGTGCCAGTAGTATGGGTCTCGCCATTGGACCCGGGGAGCTGTTTTTT.

The V call is TRBV4-1, the J call TRBJ1-1, with a possible D match to TRBD1 (5 bases). This CDR3 is 13 amino acids long. Per the germline V gene, CDR1 is MGHRA and CDR2 is YSYEKL. With 0 bases removed from V and 13 bases from J, the gap between germline ends came to 15 bases. CDR3 residues: CASSQEEVGGVFF. The CDR3 DNA sequence: TGCGCCAGCAGCCAAGAAGAGGTCGGGGGGGTTTTCTTT.

The rearrangement joins TRBV27 to TRBJ2-1, with TRBD2 matching over 8 bases. This CDR3 spans 18 amino acids. The J segment lost 9 bases and the V segment lost 1 base, leaving 17 bases of the junction unmatched. CDR1 and CDR2 (germline): MNHEY, SMNVEV (reference sequence). CDR3 residues: CASSLWGERESGFSEQFF. The CDR3 bases are TGTGCCAGCAGTTTATGGGGGGAGCGGGAGTCGGGGTTTAGTGAGCAGTTCTTC.

The chain recombines TRBV9 with TRBJ2-2, with 8 positions matching TRBD2. The ends lost 2 bases at V and 5 bases at J; junction bases unmatched: 8. Looked up from germline, CDR1 is SGDLS and CDR2 is YYNGEE. The CDR3 has 16 amino acids. Here the CDR3 DNA reads TGTGCCAGCAGCGTTGGTAGCGGGATTGGGACCGGGGAGCTGTTTTTT. Its protein is CASSVGSGIGTGELFF.

The count of this clone is one. The chain uses TRBV11-1 and TRBJ1-1; perhaps TRBD1 as D (5 bases). Germline V gives CDR1 SGHAT, CDR2 FQDESV (reference sequence). The length of the CDR3 is 14 residues. Trimming took off 5 bases at V and 1 base at J, with 11 bases between the two ends. The CDR3 reads CASSLGAPNTEAFF. CDR3 in DNA: TGTGCCAGCAGCCTCGGGGCGCCGAACACTGAAGCTTTCTTT.

The chain carries TRBV13 and TRBJ2-7, with 9 bases that match TRBD2. Losses at the gene ends were 4 bases for V and 4 bases for J; bases not matched to a gene: 5. The germline CDR1 and CDR2 sequences are PRHDT and FYEKMQ (reference sequence). This CDR3 has 14 amino acids. CDR3 bases: TGTGCCAGCAGCTACAGCGGGAGGCTTTACGAGCAGTACTTC. Protein product: CASSYSGRLYEQYF. Full variable domain (remainder filled in from reference TRBV13 and TRBJ2-7): AAGVIQSPRHLIKEKRETATLKCYPIPRHDTVYWYQQGPGQDPQFLISFYEKMQSDKGSIPDRFSAQQFSDYHSELNMSSLELGDSALYFCASSYSGRLYEQYFGPGTRLTVT.

The chain joins TRBV5-5 to TRBJ2-7; 11 nucleotides match TRBD2. The CDR3 sequence is 15 residues long. Germline V gives CDR1 SGHKS, CDR2 YYEKEE (reference sequence). The junction had 6 bases not matched to a gene; V was cut back by 3 bases and J by 4 bases. The CDR3 region has the DNA TGTGCCAGCAGCTCGCAACTAGCGGGAGTATACGAGCAGTACTTC. Its protein product is CASSSQLAGVYEQYF.

For the CDR3, the DNA is TGTGCCAGCAGCTTATGGGTCGGGACGGGTACAGATACGCAGTATTTT. It translates to CASSLWVGTGTDTQYF. This chain uses TRBV7-9 with TRBJ2-3; D may match TRBD1 or TRBD2 (5 bases each). Trimming left V 2 bases short and J 3 bases short, with 15 bases between. CDR3 length: 16 residues. The germline V gene has CDR1 SEHNR and CDR2 FQNEAQ (reference sequence).

The J gene is TRBJ2-7, the V gene TRBV27; 7 bases match TRBD1. Trimming at V came to 10 bases and at J to 4 bases, leaving 7 bases not matched to a gene. Germline values: CDR1 MNHEY, CDR2 SMNVEV (reference sequence). The CDR3 sequence is 12 residues long. The CDR3 is CATRDRLYEQYF. In DNA, the CDR3 is TGTGCCACCCGGGACAGACTTTACGAGCAGTACTTC.

The chain uses TRBV6-1 and TRBJ1-4; 10 bases are a match to TRBD1. Germline loops: CDR1 MNHNS, CDR2 SASEGT. The V segment lost 0 bases and the J segment 5 bases; nucleotides outside the gene matches: 3. The CDR3 is 16 amino acids. CDR3 protein: CASSEAVGQGNEKLFF. The CDR3 DNA reads TGTGCCAGCAGTGAAGCTGTGGGACAGGGGAATGAAAAACTGTTTTTT.

This clone showed up just once. V usage is TRBV28 and J usage is TRBJ1-1; a weak D match, TRBD1 (6 bases). The CDR3 totals 13 residues. Trimming took 6 bases from V and 7 from J, leaving 15 bases between them. The germline V gene has CDR1 MDHEN and CDR2 SYDVKM. In DNA, the CDR3 is TGTGCCAGCAGCTCGAACAGGGAGGGTGAAGCTTTCTTT. It specifies CASSSNREGEAFF.

As concerns this clone: One end of the junction fails to match germline, which may point to a read error. The chain has TRBV4-3 and TRBJ2-1; TRBD1 aligns across 9 bases. The CDR3 length is 16 residues. CDR1 is LGHNA and CDR2 is YSLEER in the germline V gene. The CDR3 reads CVSSQDRGGLYNEQFF. DNA for the CDR3: TGCGTCAGCAGCCAGGACAGGGGCGGTTTATACAATGAGCAGTTCTTC.

The rearrangement joins TRBV6-1 to TRBJ1-5, with D possibly TRBD1 on 5 matching bases. Looked up from germline, CDR1 is MNHNS and CDR2 is SASEGT. The V and J ends lost 0 bases and 8 bases respectively, with 17 bases between them. This CDR3 spans 16 amino acids. The CDR3 DNA is TGTGCCAGCAGTGAAGCGAAGGGGATTGGGTTGAAGCCCCAGCATTTT. This encodes CASSEAKGIGLKPQHF.

Concerning this clone itself: Within the sample, other DNA sequences also encode this same CDR3. V gene TRBV28 combines with J gene TRBJ2-7; 11 bases map to TRBD1. V shed 4 bases, J shed 2 bases, and the junction held 1 base outside the gene matches. The germline V gene encodes CDR1 MDHEN and CDR2 SYDVKM. The length of the CDR3 is 14 residues. The CDR3 nucleotides are TGTGCCAGCAGTTGGGGACAGGGGGCCTACGAGCAGTACTTC. Its protein is CASSWGQGAYEQYF.